This T cell receptor beta chain is drawn from a study of cytomegalovirus exposure and HLA in healthy donors. The PCR made use of 60 Vbeta and 13 Jbeta primers. Measured with immunoSEQ multiplex PCR; TCRdb has only the in-frame clones, and not every one. The table has about 190,000 clones, around 84% seen once. Study-wide points: Versus the roughly 670-donor mean, an Asian-associated ancestry cluster reportedly showed fewer N-insertions in a later analysis. In a later analysis, across HLA loci, associated TCR counts were highest for DRB1, lowest for HLA-C. Most of the TCR beta V segments (in an earlier analysis) were productive either about 87% or about 30% of the time.

In the case of this clone: Its matching antigen is unknown.

Trimming removed 6 bases from V and 3 bases from J; junction bases left unmatched: 11. CDR1 is KGHSH and CDR2 is LQKENI in the germline V gene. The CDR3 is 16 amino acids. The receptor's source is a woman younger than 30 in good health and CMV-seronegative. V usage is TRBV18 and J usage is TRBJ2-1; TRBD2 matches at 7 bases. Material: PBMCs. CDR3 nucleotides: TGTGCCAGCTCCCTTCGGGACGGGGGGATCTACAATGAGCAGTTCTTC. Translated, it gives CASSLRDGGIYNEQFF. Together with reference TRBV18 and TRBJ2-1, the CDR3 gives the full variable domain: NAGVMQNPRHLVRRRGQEARLRCSPMKGHSHVYWYRQLPEEGLKFMVYLQKENIIDESGMPKERFSAEFPKEGPSILRIQQVVRGDSAAYFCASSLRDGGIYNEQFFGPGTRLTVL.